These 24 T cell receptor beta chains came from one sample sequenced in a study of Graves' ophthalmopathy and Graves' hyperthyroidism. The study amplified TCR beta CDR3 regions using RNA transcripts. Investigators did first-round RT-PCR with HTBI primers, then second-round multiplex PCR. MiXCR, run by TCRdb on the multiplex PCR reads, gives a single entry per CDR3 protein. The sample lists about 740,000 distinct CDR3 sequences; 40% were seen once. The sample consisted of peripheral blood. Source of these receptors: an adult man with Graves' ophthalmopathy.

This clonotype was detected only a few times. The chain employs TRBV20-1 and TRBJ1-1; no reliable D call. The CDR3 sequence is 13 residues long. V was shortened by 1 base and J by 3 bases, with 9 bases between the two germline ends. Germline lookup yields CDR1 DFQATT and CDR2 SNEGSKA (reference sequence). This CDR3 reads CSARAQIYTEAFF. The DNA for the CDR3 is TGCAGTGCTAGAGCTCAGATTTACACTGAAGCTTTCTTT.

About this clonotype: A much larger clone differs from this one at a single base, so this may be a read error. The CDR3 is CAGSLAALSYEQYF. In nucleotides, the CDR3 is TGTGCCGGCAGCTTAGCCGCCCTTTCCTACGAGCAGTACTTC. The V and J genes are TRBV11-2 and TRBJ2-7; no definite D call. There are 14 residues in the CDR3. In germline, CDR1 is SGHAT, CDR2 FQNNGV.

The chain couples TRBV12-3 or TRBV12-4 to TRBJ1-3; 8 nucleotides align to TRBD1. After removal of 6 bases from V and 7 bases from J, the junction contained 8 bases not matched to a gene. The CDR3 length is 14 residues. The CDR3 region has the DNA TGTGCCAGCAGGGGGACAGGCGGCGGGAACACCATATATTTT. Its protein product is CASRGTGGGNTIYF.

A note on this clonotype: Sequence at one end of the junction differs from germline and may be a read error. Written as DNA, the CDR3 is TGTGCCAGCAACTTAGAGCAAAGGACCCAGTACTTC. Translation: CASNLEQRTQYF. The chain uses TRBV7-9 and TRBJ2-5; D is ambiguous. Germline CDR1 SEHNR, CDR2 FQNEAQ (reference sequence). The CDR3 consists of 12 residues. Variable domain in full (rest from reference TRBV7-9 and TRBJ2-5): DTGVSQNPRHKITKRGQNVTFRCDPISEHNRLYWYRQTLGQGPEFLTYFQNEAQLEKSRLLSDRFSAERPKGSFSTLEIQRTEQGDSAMYLCASNLEQRTQYFGPGTRLLVL.

V and J are TRBV6-2 or TRBV6-3 and TRBJ2-7; D is unclear. The CDR3 loop spans 10 amino acids. V was pared by 8 bases and J by 6 bases, with 8 bases between. The germline gives CDR1 MNHEY, CDR2 SVGEGT. CDR3 sequence (DNA): TGTGCCAGCCCGATCCGCGAGCAGTACTTC. Translation gives CASPIREQYF.

This chain links TRBV4-3 with TRBJ1-2; TRBD1 might be the D (6 bases). This CDR3 is built from 15 residues. V lost 0 bases, J lost 6 bases, and 14 bases lay in between. Germline V lookup: CDR1 LGHNA, CDR2 YSLEER. CDR3 sequence reads: CASSQDVQGRHGYTF. CDR3 coding DNA: TGCGCCAGCAGCCAAGATGTACAGGGTCGGCATGGCTACACCTTC.

This clonotype was counted at least ten times. The chain carries TRBV15 and TRBJ1-3, with TRBD1 matching 9 bases. Germline loops: CDR1 LNHNV, CDR2 YYDKDF (reference sequence). CDR3 size: 17 residues. V gave up 1 base and J gave up 4 bases; unmatched junction bases: 8. In nucleotides, the CDR3 is TGTGCCACCAGCAGAGGCCGAAGGACAGGGGCAGGAAACACCATATATTTT. This encodes CATSRGRRTGAGNTIYF. The entire variable domain, with the rest obtained from reference TRBV15 and TRBJ1-3, is as follows: DAMVIQNPRYQVTQFGKPVTLSCSQTLNHNVMYWYQQKSSQAPKLLFHYYDKDFNNEADTPDNFQSRRPNTSFCFLDIRSPGLGDTAMYLCATSRGRRTGAGNTIYFGEGSWLTVV.

This clonotype was recorded many times. The rearrangement uses TRBV10-3 and TRBJ1-1, with TRBD1 matching 7 bases. Germline CDR1 and CDR2: ENHRY and SYGVKD. CDR3 length: 13 amino acids. The trim removed 6 bases at V and 2 bases at J, leaving 3 bases unmatched. The CDR3 is CAISRDRNTEAFF. The CDR3 DNA sequence: TGTGCCATCAGCCGGGACAGAAACACTGAAGCTTTCTTT.

This sequence joins TRBV7-9 and TRBJ1-1; possible D gene TRBD1, 5 bases. The CDR3 sequence is 17 residues long. Germline values: CDR1 SEHNR, CDR2 FQNEAQ (reference sequence). V was cut by 6 bases and J by 0 bases, with 20 bases left in between. The CDR3 coding sequence is TGTGCCAGCAGGACAAGCTTGACAGATAGAATGAACACTGAAGCTTTCTTT. Amino acid sequence: CASRTSLTDRMNTEAFF.

This clonotype has a handful of counts. The rearrangement joins TRBV5-1 to TRBJ2-2; 7 nucleotides line up with TRBD1. Germline V lookup: CDR1 SGHRS, CDR2 YFSETQ. The CDR3 is 12 amino acids. The junction had 3 bases not matched to a gene; V was cut back by 2 bases and J by 11 bases. The chain's CDR3 is CASSLTGDELFF. The CDR3 DNA reads TGCGCCAGCAGCTTAACAGGGGATGAGCTGTTTTTT. The full variable domain, completed using reference TRBV5-1 and TRBJ2-2, is KAGVTQTPRYLIKTRGQQVTLSCSPISGHRSVSWYQQTPGQGLQFLFEYFSETQRNKGNFPGRFSGRQFSNSRSEMNVSTLELGDSALYLCASSLTGDELFFGEGSRLTVL.

The chain carries TRBV25-1 and TRBJ2-5; 9 bases line up with TRBD2. Germline V gene sequence: CDR1 MGHDK, CDR2 SYGVNS. After removal of 4 bases from V and 5 bases from J, the junction contained 8 bases not matched to a gene. This CDR3 comprises 15 residues. The DNA of the CDR3 is TGTGCCAGCAGTGCCCCCCCTAGCGGGACGGAGACCCAGTACTTC. This encodes CASSAPPSGTETQYF.

This clonotype occurred many times. J is TRBJ1-6 and V is TRBV25-1; D is undetermined. Germline CDR1 and CDR2: MGHDK and SYGVNS. Trimming stripped 4 bases from V and 7 bases from J, with 11 bases between. This CDR3 has 14 residues. The CDR3 here is CASSGPGQNSPLHF. In nucleotides, the CDR3 is TGTGCCAGCAGTGGCCCCGGGCAAAATTCACCCCTCCACTTT.

This clonotype has at least ten counts. The chain links TRBV7-3 to TRBJ2-7; D may correspond to TRBD1 or TRBD2 (6 bases each). V gave up 5 bases and J gave up 6 bases, with 14 bases separating them. The CDR3 covers 13 residues. Germline V lookup: CDR1 SGHTA, CDR2 FQGTGA. Here the CDR3 DNA reads TGTGCCAGCAGCCCCTACTCGGGGGCCGAGCAGTACTTC. This gives the protein CASSPYSGAEQYF.

The gene calls are TRBV29-1 and TRBJ1-4, with D perhaps TRBD1 (5 bases). The germline CDR1 and CDR2 sequences are SQVTM and ANQGSEA. Trimming pared 6 bases from V and 2 bases from J, leaving 16 bases between. This CDR3 comprises 15 residues. Written as DNA, the CDR3 is TGCAGCGTGCCGGGTCAGGGAATGACTAATGAAAAACTGTTTTTT. Its translation is CSVPGQGMTNEKLFF.

The chain links TRBV20-1 to TRBJ2-7; maybe TRBD2 (5 bases). The germline V and J ends were trimmed by 5 bases and 2 bases, with 13 bases remaining between them. There are 13 residues in the CDR3. The germline V gene has CDR1 DFQATT and CDR2 SNEGSKA (reference sequence). The DNA of the CDR3 is TGCAGTGCTCAGCGGAGCACAACCTACGAGCAGTACTTC. Amino acids: CSAQRSTTYEQYF.

The sample holds one count of this clonotype. A junction boundary mismatches the germline segment, possibly from a read error. The chain combines TRBV11-2 with TRBJ2-7; the match to TRBD1 covers 9 bases. The J call may be mistaken, given a closer DNA end match to TRBJ2-5. CDR1 is SGHAT, CDR2 FQNNGV, per germline. The CDR3 covers 15 residues. The DNA of the CDR3 is TGTCCCAGCAGCGCGACAGGGGGTATCCAAGAGACCCAGTACTTC. Its translation: CPSSATGGIQETQYF.

Turning to this clonotype: Relative to the germline gene, one junction end is altered; a read error may explain this. The gene calls are TRBV7-3 and TRBJ2-6; either TRBD1 or TRBD2 may fit D (5 bases each). The length of the CDR3 is 19 residues. Looked up from germline, CDR1 is SGHTA and CDR2 is FQGTGA. CDR3 coding DNA: TGTGCCAGCAGCCTAACCCGGGACGGAAGGCACTCTGGGGCCAACGTCCTGACTTTC. This translates into CASSLTRDGRHSGANVLTF.

As regards this clonotype: Here the CDR3 omits its conserved ending phenylalanine or tryptophan, so a read error is the likely source. It is unclear where the CDR3 begins or ends on the DNA, so no DNA is shown, and the CDR3 is as TCRdb lists it. The V and J genes are TRBV20-1 and TRBJ2-5; no DNA check was done on the table's D call, TRBD2. The germline V gene encodes CDR1 DFQATT and CDR2 SNEGSKA (reference sequence). The CDR3 numbers 8 amino acids, ends counted. The CDR3 is CSARDLAG.

The CDR3 bases are TGTGCCAGCAGTCCGACAGGGCATGAAGCTTTCTTT. Protein product: CASSPTGHEAFF. The V call is TRBV2, the J call TRBJ1-1; the match to TRBD1 covers 7 bases. The CDR3 extends over 12 amino acids. J lost 7 bases, V lost 5 bases, and 4 bases had no gene match. Germline CDR1 is SNHLY and CDR2 is FYNNEI.

The chain has TRBV4-2 and TRBJ1-5; tentative D call: TRBD1 (6 bases). The V end was cut by 4 bases, the J end by 7 bases, with 14 bases between. This CDR3 contains 14 residues. Germline CDR1 LGHNA, CDR2 YNFKEQ. The CDR3 DNA is TGTGCCAGCAGCCCCGGGACAACCTCCCAGCCCCAGCATTTT. This codes for CASSPGTTSQPQHF.

The chain is built from TRBV19 and TRBJ1-2; no clear D. The CDR3 extends over 10 amino acids. Trimming cost V 4 bases and J 11 bases, with 8 bases left between them. Germline CDR1 and CDR2: LNHDA and SQIVND (reference sequence). CDR3 residues: CASSTLGYTF. CDR3 nucleotide sequence: TGTGCCAGTAGTACTCTTGGGTACACCTTC. Variable domain in full (rest from reference TRBV19 and TRBJ1-2): DGGITQSPKYLFRKEGQNVTLSCEQNLNHDAMYWYRQDPGQGLRLIYYSQIVNDFQKGDIAEGYSVSREKKESFPLTVTSAQKNPTAFYLCASSTLGYTFGSGTRLTVV.

Many counts were recorded for this clonotype. The chain links TRBV10-2 to TRBJ2-2; D remains unclear. This CDR3 has 12 residues. Trimming stripped 10 bases from V and 3 bases from J, with 9 bases between. Looked up from germline, CDR1 is WSHSY and CDR2 is SAAADI. CDR3 protein: CATAKYTGELFF. Written as DNA, the CDR3 is TGCGCCACCGCGAAATACACCGGGGAGCTGTTTTTT.

The V gene is TRBV10-3, the J gene TRBJ1-4; D unresolved. V dropped 10 bases and J dropped 3 bases, with 18 bases sitting between them. This CDR3 has 15 amino acids. The V gene's germline CDR1 is ENHRY and CDR2 SYGVKD. CDR3 bases: TGTGCCAGCACTGCCAGTACCGCGGCTAATGAAAAACTGTTTTTT. It specifies CASTASTAANEKLFF.

The chain combines TRBV7-8 with TRBJ2-7, with a possible D match to TRBD1 (5 bases). Per germline, CDR1 SGHVS and CDR2 FQNEAQ. This CDR3 comprises 15 residues. The ends were cut back, 0 bases at V and 7 bases at J, with 16 bases in the middle. CDR3 nucleotide sequence: TGTGCCAGCAGCTTAGCTGGCGCAGGGTACAATGAGCAGTACTTC. Its translation: CASSLAGAGYNEQYF.